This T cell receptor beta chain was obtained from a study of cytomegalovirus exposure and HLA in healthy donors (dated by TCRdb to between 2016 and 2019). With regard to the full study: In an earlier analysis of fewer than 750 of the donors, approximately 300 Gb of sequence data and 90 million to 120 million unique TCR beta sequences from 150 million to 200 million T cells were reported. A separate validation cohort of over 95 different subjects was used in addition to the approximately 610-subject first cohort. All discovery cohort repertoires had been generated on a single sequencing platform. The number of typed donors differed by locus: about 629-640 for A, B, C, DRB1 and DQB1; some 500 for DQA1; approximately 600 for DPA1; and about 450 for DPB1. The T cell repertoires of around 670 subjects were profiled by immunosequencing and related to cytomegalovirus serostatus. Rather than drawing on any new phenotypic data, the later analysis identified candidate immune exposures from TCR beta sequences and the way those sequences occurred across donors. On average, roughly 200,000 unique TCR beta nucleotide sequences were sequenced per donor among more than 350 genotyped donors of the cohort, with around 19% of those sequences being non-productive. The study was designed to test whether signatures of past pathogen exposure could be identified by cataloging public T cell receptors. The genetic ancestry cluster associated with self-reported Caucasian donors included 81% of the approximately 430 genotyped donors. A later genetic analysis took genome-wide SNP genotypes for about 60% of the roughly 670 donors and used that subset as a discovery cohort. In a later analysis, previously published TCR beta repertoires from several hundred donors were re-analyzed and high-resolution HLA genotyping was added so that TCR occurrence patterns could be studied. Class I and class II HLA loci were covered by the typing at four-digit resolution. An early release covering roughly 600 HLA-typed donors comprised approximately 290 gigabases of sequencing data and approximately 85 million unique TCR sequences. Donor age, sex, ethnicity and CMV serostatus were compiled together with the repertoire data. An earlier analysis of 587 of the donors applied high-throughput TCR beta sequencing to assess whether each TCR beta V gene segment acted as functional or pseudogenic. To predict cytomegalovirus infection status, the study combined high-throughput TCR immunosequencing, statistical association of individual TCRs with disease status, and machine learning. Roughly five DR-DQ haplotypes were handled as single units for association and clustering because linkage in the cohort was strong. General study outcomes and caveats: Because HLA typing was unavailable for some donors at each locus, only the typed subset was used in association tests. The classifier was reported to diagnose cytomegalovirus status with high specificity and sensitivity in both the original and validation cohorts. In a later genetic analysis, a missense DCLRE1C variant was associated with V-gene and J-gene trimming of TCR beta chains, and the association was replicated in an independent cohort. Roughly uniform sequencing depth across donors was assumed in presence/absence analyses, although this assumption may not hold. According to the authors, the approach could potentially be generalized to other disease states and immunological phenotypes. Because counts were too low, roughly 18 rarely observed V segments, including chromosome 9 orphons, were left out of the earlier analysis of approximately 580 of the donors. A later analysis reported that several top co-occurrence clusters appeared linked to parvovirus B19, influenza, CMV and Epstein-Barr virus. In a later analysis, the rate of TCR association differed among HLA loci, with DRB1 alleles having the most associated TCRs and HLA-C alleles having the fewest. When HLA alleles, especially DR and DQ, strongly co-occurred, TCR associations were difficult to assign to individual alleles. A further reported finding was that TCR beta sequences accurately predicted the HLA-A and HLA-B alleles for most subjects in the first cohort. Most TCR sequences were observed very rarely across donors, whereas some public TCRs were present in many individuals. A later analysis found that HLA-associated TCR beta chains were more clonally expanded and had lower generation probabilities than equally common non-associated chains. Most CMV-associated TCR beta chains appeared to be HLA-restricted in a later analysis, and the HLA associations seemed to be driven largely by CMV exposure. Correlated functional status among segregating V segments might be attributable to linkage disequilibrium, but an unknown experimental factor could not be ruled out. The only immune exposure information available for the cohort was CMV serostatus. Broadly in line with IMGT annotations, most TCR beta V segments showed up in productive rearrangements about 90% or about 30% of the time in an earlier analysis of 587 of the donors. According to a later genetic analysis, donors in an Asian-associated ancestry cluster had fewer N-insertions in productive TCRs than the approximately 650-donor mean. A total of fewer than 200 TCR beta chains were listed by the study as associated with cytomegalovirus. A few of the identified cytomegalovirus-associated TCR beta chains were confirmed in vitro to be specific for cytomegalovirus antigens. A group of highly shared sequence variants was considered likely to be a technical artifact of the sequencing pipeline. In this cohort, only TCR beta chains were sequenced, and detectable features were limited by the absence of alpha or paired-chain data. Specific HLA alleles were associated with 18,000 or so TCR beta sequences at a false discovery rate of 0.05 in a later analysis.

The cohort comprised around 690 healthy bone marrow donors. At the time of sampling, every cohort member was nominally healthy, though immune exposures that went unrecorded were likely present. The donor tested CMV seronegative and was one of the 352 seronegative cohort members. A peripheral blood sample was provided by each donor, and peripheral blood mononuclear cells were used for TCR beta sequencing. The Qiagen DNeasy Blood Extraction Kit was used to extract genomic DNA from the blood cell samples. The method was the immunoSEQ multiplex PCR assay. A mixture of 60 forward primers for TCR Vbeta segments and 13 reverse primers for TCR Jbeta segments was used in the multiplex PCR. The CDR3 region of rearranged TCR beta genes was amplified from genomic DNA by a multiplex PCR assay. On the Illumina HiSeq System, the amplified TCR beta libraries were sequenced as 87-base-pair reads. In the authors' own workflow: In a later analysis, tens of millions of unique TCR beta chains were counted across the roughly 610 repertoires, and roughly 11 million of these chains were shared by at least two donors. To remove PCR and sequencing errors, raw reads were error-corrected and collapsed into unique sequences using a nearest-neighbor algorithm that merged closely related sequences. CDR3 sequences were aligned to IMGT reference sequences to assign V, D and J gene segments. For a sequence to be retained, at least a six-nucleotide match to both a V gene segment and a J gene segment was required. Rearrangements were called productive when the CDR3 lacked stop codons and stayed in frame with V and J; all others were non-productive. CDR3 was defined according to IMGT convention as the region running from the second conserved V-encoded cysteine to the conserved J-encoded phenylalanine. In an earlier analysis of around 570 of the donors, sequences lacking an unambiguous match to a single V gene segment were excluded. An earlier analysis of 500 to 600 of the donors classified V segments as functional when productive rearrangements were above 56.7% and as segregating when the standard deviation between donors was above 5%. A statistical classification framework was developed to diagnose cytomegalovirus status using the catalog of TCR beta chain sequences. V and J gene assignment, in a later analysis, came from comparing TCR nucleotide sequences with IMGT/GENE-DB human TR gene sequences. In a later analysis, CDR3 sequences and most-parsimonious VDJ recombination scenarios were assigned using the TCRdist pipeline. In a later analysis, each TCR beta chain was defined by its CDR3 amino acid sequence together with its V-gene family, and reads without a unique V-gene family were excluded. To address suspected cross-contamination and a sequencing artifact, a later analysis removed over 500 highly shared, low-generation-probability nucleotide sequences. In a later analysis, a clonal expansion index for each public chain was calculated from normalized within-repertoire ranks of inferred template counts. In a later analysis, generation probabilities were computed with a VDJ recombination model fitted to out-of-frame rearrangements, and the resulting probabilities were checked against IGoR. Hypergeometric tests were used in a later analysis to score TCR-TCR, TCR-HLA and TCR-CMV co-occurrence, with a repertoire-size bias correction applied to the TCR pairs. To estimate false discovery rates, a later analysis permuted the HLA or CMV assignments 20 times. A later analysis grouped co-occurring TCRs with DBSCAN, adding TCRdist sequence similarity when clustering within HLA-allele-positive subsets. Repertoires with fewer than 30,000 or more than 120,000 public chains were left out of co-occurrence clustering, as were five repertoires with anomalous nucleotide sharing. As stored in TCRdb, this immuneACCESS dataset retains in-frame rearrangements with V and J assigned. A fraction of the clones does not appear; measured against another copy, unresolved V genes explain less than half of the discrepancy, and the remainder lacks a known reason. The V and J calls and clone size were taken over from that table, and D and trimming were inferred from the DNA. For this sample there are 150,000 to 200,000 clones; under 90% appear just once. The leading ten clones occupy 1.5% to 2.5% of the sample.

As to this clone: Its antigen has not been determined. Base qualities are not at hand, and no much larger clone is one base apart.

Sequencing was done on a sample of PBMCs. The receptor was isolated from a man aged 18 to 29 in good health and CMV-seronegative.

Here is the DNA: TGTGCCAGCAGTGCGGGACAGAACACTGAAGCTTTCTTT. This yields the protein CASSAGQNTEAFF. The V and J segments used are TRBV6-1 and TRBJ1-1; the D region possibly corresponds to TRBD1 (6 bases align). V lost 4 bases and J lost 1 base; the stretch between them is 7 bases long. In the germline V gene, CDR1 corresponds to MNHNS and CDR2 to SASEGT. Spanning cysteine to phenylalanine, the CDR3 consists of 13 amino acids. Only CDR3 DNA is held: 39 bases, read in frame from base 1.